This T cell receptor beta chain was observed in a study of blood T cell repertoires in COVID-19 (dated by TCRdb to about 2020). In terms of the full investigation: Samples covering the acute and convalescent phases of COVID-19 were provided by collaborators in the United States, Italy and Spain. The dataset comprised deeply sampled blood TCRbeta repertoires from subjects exposed to, actively infected with, or recovered from COVID-19. Where available, HLA class I and class II types were taken from metadata supplied by the sample provider and were not determined by assay-based typing. The repertoires were released in a freely available public database meant as a resource for research on the immune response to SARS-CoV-2. The material from the prospective study consisted of cDNA or gDNA derived from T cells, B-cell-depleted T cells, or PBMCs. The sample metadata nearly always contained a de-identified subject ID, COVID-19 status, age in years and sex. Samples came from the ongoing ImmuneRACE study (first 160 participants) plus 1,254 subjects from 6 global collaborators.

General findings and caveats noted by the study authors: Clinical and demographic metadata were provided uncurated, with the amount varying by source and participant.

Counted from cysteine to phenylalanine, this CDR3 has 13 amino acids. CDR3 DNA only is kept here, 39 bases in frame from base 1. From the germline V gene (reference sequence), CDR1 is GTSNPN and CDR2 is SVGIG. Trimming at the junction amounts to 0 bases on V and 7 bases on J, and the germline ends lie 7 bases apart. Turning to this clone: Its target antigen remains unknown. Per-base quality was not reported, and no clone a single base away is much larger than it.

TCRbeta CDR3 regions were amplified from genomic DNA using the immunoSEQ Assay, a bias-controlled multiplex PCR. On the study's bioinformatics: The number of nucleated cells in each sample was estimated by amplification of reference gene primers within the assay. To quantify the absolute abundance of each unique TCRbeta CDR3 rearrangement, sequence reads were collapsed and filtered. Productive Simpson clonality was computed per sample as the square root of Simpson's diversity index over productive rearrangements. Sourced from immuneACCESS, this table was stored by TCRdb with only in-frame sequences that have V and J called. A share of the clones is absent; for the studies checked, an unresolved V gene accounts for under half, and the remainder has no known explanation. D and trimming were read from the DNA, whereas the V and J calls and clone size are those reported in that table. The sample includes approximately 230,000 clones, with approximately 90% observed a single time. The top ten hold 3% of the sample.

The collaborating institutions used their own protocols to collect whole blood in K2EDTA tubes. For TCRbeta analysis, collaborator samples were shipped as frozen whole blood, as isolated PBMCs, or as DNA extracted from either sample type. The chain uses TRBV30 and TRBJ1-6, and perhaps TRBD1 as D gene, on 6 matching bases. The source material was peripheral blood. The sequence derives from a man aged 18 to 29 with active or convalescent COVID-19. The CDR3 loop reads CAWSVTGNSPLHF. At the DNA level, the sequence is TGTGCCTGGAGTGTTACAGGGAATTCACCCCTCCACTTT.